The subject of this entry is one T cell receptor beta chain. The method was immunoSEQ multiplex PCR; TCRdb's version includes in-frame clones alone and lacks a portion of them. The sample consists of approximately 7,000 clones, 82% of them appearing once. The data were obtained in a study of control samples from healthy donors and cancer patients. The V and J ends lost 1 base and 7 bases respectively, with 10 bases between them. Germline loops: CDR1 SGHAT, CDR2 FQNNGV. The CDR3 is 13 residues long. The clonotype comes from a man in his 70s with lung cancer. This rearrangement joins TRBV11-2 to TRBJ1-2; D not certain. The sequenced material came from PBMCs. The CDR3: CASSLGDQSGYTF. The CDR3 DNA sequence: TGTGCCAGCAGCTTAGGTGACCAAAGTGGCTACACCTTC.